The rows below give T cell receptor beta chains drawn from one sample of a study of blood T cells in healthy people across ages. TCRdb re-analysed the 5' RACE reads in MiXCR, keeping a single row per CDR3 protein. The sample yields around 1,800,000 distinct CDR3 sequences, roughly 43% seen once. Input material: blood. All receptors come from a human donor in good health. Each CDR3 is given with its conserved first and last residue. Each record gives: J gene, clone size, D gene, V gene, CDR3 DNA, CDR3 protein. D genes are given only for firm matches. Some rows mark clone size as missing; the rest say once, few, many or name a class of expanded clone.

>TRBJ1-2|-|TRBD1|TRBV5-5
TGTGCCAGCAGCTGGCCCCGGGACAGCTATGGCTACACCTTC
CASSWPRDSYGYTF
>TRBJ2-7|-|TRBD1|TRBV7-9
TGTGCCAGCCGCCCACTGGGACAGGGAAAGTACGAGCAGTACTTC
CASRPLGQGKYEQYF
>TRBJ2-1|-|-|TRBV11-2
TGTGCCAGCAGCAAACTAAGCTCCTACAATGAGCAGTTCTTC
CASSKLSSYNEQFF
>TRBJ2-3|-|TRBD1|TRBV20-1
TGCAGTGCCCGGAGGACAGGGGGTTATACAGATACGCAGTATTTT
CSARRTGGYTDTQYF
>TRBJ2-7|-|-|TRBV7-2
TGTGCCAGCAGCTTAAATGGGGTTTCAACGACGTTCTCCTACGAGCAGTACTTC
CASSLNGVSTTFSYEQYF
>TRBJ2-7|-|-|TRBV15
TGTGCCACCAGCAGAGATCGTCGGACAGAGACCCCTTACGAGCAGTACTTC
CATSRDRRTETPYEQYF
>TRBJ2-7|-|-|TRBV5-1
TGCGCCAGCAGCTTAGGACTCCGGCAGGAAGTCTACGAGCAGTACTTC
CASSLGLRQEVYEQYF
>TRBJ1-2|-|TRBD1|TRBV28
TGTGCCAGCAGACCGGACAGGGGTGCCTATGGCTACACCTTC
CASRPDRGAYGYTF
>TRBJ2-3|few|TRBD2|TRBV12-3/TRBV12-4
TGTGCCAGCAGTCTAGCGGGGTCGTGGGATACGCAGTATTTT
CASSLAGSWDTQYF
>TRBJ1-2|-|TRBD1|TRBV28
TGTGCCAGTAGAAGAGAGCCGGGACAGCCGAACTATGGCTACACCTTC
CASRREPGQPNYGYTF
>TRBJ2-3|-|TRBD2|TRBV29-1
TGCAGCGTTGCGTCCGGGACTAGAACGGATACGCAGTATTTT
CSVASGTRTDTQYF
>TRBJ2-3|-|-|TRBV20-1
TGCAGCGGTGTCAATGCAGATACGCAGTATTTT
CSGVNADTQYF
>TRBJ2-1|few|TRBD1|TRBV20-1
TGCAGTGCTAGAATTGTTGGCCGGGACAGGGGGCTTAGCAATGAGCAGTTCTTC
CSARIVGRDRGLSNEQFF
>TRBJ1-2|once|-|TRBV7-2
TGTGCCAGCAGCTTAGTTGGGGGCATCTATGGCTACACCTTC
CASSLVGGIYGYTF
>TRBJ1-5|-|TRBD1|TRBV7-9
TGTGCCAGCAGCCATGCGAAAGGACAGGGTAGCAATCAGCCCCAGCATTTT
CASSHAKGQGSNQPQHF
>TRBJ1-4|-|TRBD1|TRBV10-3
TGTGCCATCAGTGAAAGAGGGACAGCAACTAATGAAAAACTGTTTTTT
CAISERGTATNEKLFF
>TRBJ2-7|-|-|TRBV27
TGTGCCAGCAGTTTGAAGGCTCTGACAGCCTACGAGCAGTACTTC
CASSLKALTAYEQYF
>TRBJ2-6|few|-|TRBV6-2/TRBV6-3
TGTGCCAGCAGTTACTCGAGAGACAGCTCTGGGGCCAACGTCCTGACTTTC
CASSYSRDSSGANVLTF
>TRBJ2-5|few|-|TRBV7-9
TGTGCCAGCAGCTCCGCGCAGGGTAGGAAGGAGACCCAGTACTTC
CASSSAQGRKETQYF
>TRBJ1-2|-|TRBD1|TRBV20-1
TGCAGTGCTTCTTCGACAGGGTCGAGAGATGGCTACACCTTC
CSASSTGSRDGYTF
>TRBJ1-1|-|TRBD1|TRBV11-2
TGTGCCAGCAGCTTATATTCAGGGGGCTCTGGTGAAGCTTTCTTT
CASSLYSGGSGEAFF
>TRBJ2-6|-|TRBD1|TRBV5-1
TGCGCCAGCAGCCACGGACAGGGTAGCGGGGCCAACGTCCTGACTTTC
CASSHGQGSGANVLTF
>TRBJ1-1|-|-|TRBV29-1
TGCAGCGTTGAGCTCGGCACGAACACTGAAGCTTTCTTT
CSVELGTNTEAFF
>TRBJ2-1|-|TRBD2|TRBV7-7
TGTGCCAGCAGCTTATACCCGACCGGGACTATGCGGGGGGCGGGGAATGAGCAGTTCTTC
CASSLYPTGTMRGAGNEQFF
>TRBJ2-1|-|TRBD2|TRBV7-2
TGTGCCAGCAGCCCGTCCCCGGGAGGATACAATGAGCAGTTCTTC
CASSPSPGGYNEQFF
>TRBJ2-7|few|-|TRBV29-1
TGCAGCGGGATCGTGGGTGAGCAGTACTTC
CSGIVGEQYF